This TCR beta chain stems from a study of T cell responses to AZD1222 COVID-19 vaccine. TCRdb's table, derived via immunoSEQ multiplex PCR, lists solely in-frame clones and lacks some. The table has roughly 120,000 clones, roughly 90% seen once. The starting material was peripheral blood, obtained on day 0 of AZD1222 vaccination. The sequence was collected from an adult in good health.

CDR3: CASSLWTSGSSYNEQFF. The CDR3, as DNA: TGTGCCAGCAGTTTGTGGACTAGCGGATCCTCCTACAATGAGCAGTTCTTC. This chain connects TRBV27 to TRBJ2-1; 10 bases agree with TRBD2. The ends lost 3 bases at V and 0 bases at J; junction bases unmatched: 5. Germline CDR1 is MNHEY and CDR2 is SMNVEV (reference sequence). CDR3 length: 17 residues.